The 17 T cell receptor beta chains given below trace back to one sample, sequenced in a study of identical twins. Using its own MiXCR run on the 5' RACE reads, TCRdb lists one record per CDR3 protein. The sample has approximately 230,000 distinct CDR3 sequences; over 12% are singletons. Sample: memory (CD45RO+) T cells sorted from blood. The receptors derive from a woman in her late teens or twenties in good health.

This clonotype has more than one count but fewer than ten. The rearrangement uses TRBV5-5 and TRBJ2-7; 9 nucleotides agree with TRBD1. Per the germline V gene, CDR1 is SGHKS and CDR2 is YYEKEE (reference sequence). The CDR3 contains 15 residues. V shed 2 bases, J shed 0 bases, and the junction held 3 bases outside the gene matches. The CDR3 sequence: CASSLHRGPSYEQYF. Written as DNA, the CDR3 is TGTGCCAGCAGCTTACACAGGGGGCCCTCCTACGAGCAGTACTTC. Full variable domain (rest looked up from reference TRBV5-5 and TRBJ2-7): DAGVTQSPTHLIKTRGQQVTLRCSPISGHKSVSWYQQVLGQGPQFIFQYYEKEERGRGNFPDRFSARQFPNYSSELNVNALLLGDSALYLCASSLHRGPSYEQYFGPGTRLTVT.

The genes are TRBV7-9 and TRBJ1-1; the D is unclear. The CDR3 covers 13 residues. CDR1 and CDR2 (germline): SEHNR, FQNEAQ (reference sequence). The V end was cut by 0 bases, the J end by 4 bases, with 6 bases between. The CDR3 here is CASSLAEGTEAFF. As DNA, the CDR3 is TGTGCCAGCAGCTTAGCTGAGGGCACTGAAGCTTTCTTT.

The chain employs TRBV6-5 and TRBJ1-6; weak D call: TRBD1 (6 bases). V shed 2 bases and J shed 8 bases, with 13 bases lying between them. Germline V CDR1 and CDR2: MNHEY, SVGAGI. The CDR3 loop spans 15 amino acids. DNA of the CDR3: TGTGCCAGCAGTTACCGAGTACAGGGTGATTCACCCCTCCACTTT. This translates into CASSYRVQGDSPLHF.

This clonotype has more than one count but fewer than ten. The chain uses TRBV7-9 and TRBJ2-1, with D possibly being TRBD2 (5 bases). The CDR3 covers 15 residues. Germline CDR1 reads SEHNR; CDR2 reads FQNEAQ (reference sequence). V was clipped by 5 bases and J by 3 bases, with 14 bases between them. The CDR3 DNA follows: TGTGCCAGCAGCCCCCCCGCCCGGGGCTACAATGAGCAGTTCTTC. Amino acid sequence: CASSPPARGYNEQFF.

V and J are TRBV6-1 and TRBJ2-2; tentatively, D is TRBD2 (5 bases). Trimming left V 4 bases short and J 7 bases short, with 19 bases between. The CDR3 is 16 residues long. The germline gives CDR1 MNHNS, CDR2 SASEGT. The CDR3 reads CASSGTSRAISGELFF. DNA for the CDR3: TGTGCCAGCAGTGGTACTAGTCGCGCGATAAGCGGGGAGCTGTTTTTT.

The chain carries TRBV7-9 and TRBJ2-5, with D possibly matching TRBD2 (6 bases). The CDR3 sequence is 15 residues long. CDR1 and CDR2 (germline): SEHNR, FQNEAQ (reference sequence). V shed 2 bases and J shed 3 bases, with 13 bases lying between them. Here the CDR3 DNA reads TGTGCCAGCAGCTTATCGGCGGGACCCGAAGAGACCCAGTACTTC. It codes for CASSLSAGPEETQYF. The variable domain in full, completed from reference TRBV7-9 and TRBJ2-5, reads DTGVSQNPRHKITKRGQNVTFRCDPISEHNRLYWYRQTLGQGPEFLTYFQNEAQLEKSRLLSDRFSAERPKGSFSTLEIQRTEQGDSAMYLCASSLSAGPEETQYFGPGTRLLVL.

The chain couples TRBV5-1 to TRBJ2-5; D not resolved. CDR1 SGHRS and CDR2 YFSETQ come from the germline V gene. This CDR3 contains 14 residues. The germline V and J ends were trimmed by 0 bases and 12 bases, with 18 bases remaining between them. The DNA of the CDR3 is TGCGCCAGCAGCTTGGTGTGGGTTGCCCCCAAAAAGTACTTC. Amino acid sequence: CASSLVWVAPKKYF.

This chain uses TRBV5-6 with TRBJ2-1; D unclear. The germline gives CDR1 SGHDT, CDR2 YYEEEE. The CDR3 runs to 16 residues. V dropped 1 base and J dropped 2 bases, with 13 bases sitting between them. The DNA for the CDR3 is TGTGCCAGCAGCTTGCGGCCCGAAAGAACCTACAATGAGCAGTTCTTC. This gives the protein CASSLRPERTYNEQFF.

This chain connects TRBV12-3 or TRBV12-4 to TRBJ2-3, with a tentative D call TRBD1 (5 bases). CDR3 length: 14 amino acids. The V end was cut by 1 base, the J end by 5 bases, with 10 bases between. The CDR3 DNA is TGTGCCAGCAGTTTAGGGGGCGCTTTAGATACGCAGTATTTT. This codes for CASSLGGALDTQYF.

The rearrangement links TRBV19 to TRBJ1-2; D gene ambiguous. The V end was cut by 5 bases, the J end by 8 bases, with 12 bases between. The CDR3 spans 12 residues. Germline V gene lookup returns CDR1 LNHDA and CDR2 SQIVND (reference sequence). CDR3 nucleotides: TGTGCCAGTAGTCCTCTTGGGTGGGGCTACACCTTC. Translated, it gives CASSPLGWGYTF.

The V gene is TRBV29-1, the J gene TRBJ1-4; D is ambiguous. V lost 7 bases to trimming and J lost 0 bases, with 9 bases between them. Per the germline V gene, CDR1 is SQVTM and CDR2 is ANQGSEA. This CDR3 has 13 residues. CDR3 sequence: CSAQFATNEKLFF. DNA of the CDR3: TGCAGCGCCCAATTTGCAACTAATGAAAAACTGTTTTTT.

The chain carries TRBV6-5 and TRBJ2-7; D tentatively reads TRBD1 or TRBD2 (6 bases each). The CDR3 has 13 amino acids. Germline V gene data show CDR1 as MNHEY and CDR2 as SVGAGI. V dropped 4 bases and J dropped 4 bases, with 11 bases sitting between them. DNA of the CDR3: TGTGCCAGCAGTTTGAGGGGGGAGTACGAGCAGTACTTC. Translated, it gives CASSLRGEYEQYF.

This clonotype was seen only a few times. J is TRBJ1-4 and V is TRBV14, with a possible D match to TRBD1 (6 bases). The germline CDR1 and CDR2 sequences are SGHDN and FVKESK. The CDR3 length is 16 residues. Trimming removed 0 bases at V and 0 bases at J, with 8 bases between. CDR3 nucleotides: TGTGCCAGCAGCCAAGACAGGGGAGCAACTAATGAAAAACTGTTTTTT. Translation: CASSQDRGATNEKLFF. The full variable domain, in which reference TRBV14 and TRBJ1-4 provide the parts outside the CDR3, is EAGVTQFPSHSVIEKGQTVTLRCDPISGHDNLYWYRRVMGKEIKFLLHFVKESKQDESGMPNNRFLAERTGGTYSTLKVQPAELEDSGVYFCASSQDRGATNEKLFFGSGTQLSVL.

This clonotype was seen a handful of times. This chain uses TRBV7-2 with TRBJ2-3, with D possibly matching TRBD2 (5 bases). Trimming pared 1 base from V and 4 bases from J, leaving 6 bases between. This CDR3 is 13 amino acids long. Germline-derived CDR1 and CDR2 are SGHTA and FQGNSA. CDR3 sequence (DNA): TGTGCCAGCAGCTTAGTCGGGGCAGATACGCAGTATTTT. Translated: CASSLVGADTQYF.

This clonotype showed up just a few times. The chain carries TRBV20-1 and TRBJ2-1, with 11 bases fitting TRBD2. J was trimmed by 6 bases and V by 6 bases; bases with no gene match: 7. The CDR3 spans 14 residues. Germline values: CDR1 DFQATT, CDR2 SNEGSKA (reference sequence). The chain's CDR3 is CSALGLAETNEQFF. The CDR3 region has the DNA TGCAGTGCGCTGGGACTAGCGGAGACCAATGAGCAGTTCTTC.

This chain connects TRBV12-3 or TRBV12-4 to TRBJ1-1; no reliable D call. Trimming removed 0 bases from V and 1 base from J, with 9 bases in between. This CDR3 contains 15 residues. The CDR3 nucleotides read TGTGCCAGCAGTTTAGCCGAGGCAGCGAACACTGAAGCTTTCTTT. Residues: CASSLAEAANTEAFF.

In its sample, this clonotype was seen a few times. The chain carries TRBV10-3 and TRBJ2-3; D is perhaps TRBD1 (6 bases). Per germline, CDR1 ENHRY and CDR2 SYGVKD. The V gene lost 5 bases and the J gene lost 2 bases, with 20 bases spanning the gap. The CDR3 is 17 residues long. CDR3 DNA sequence: TGTGCCATCAGTCTGACTCCGGGACAAAGACCCACAGATACGCAGTATTTT. Translation: CAISLTPGQRPTDTQYF.